This T cell receptor (beta chain) was recovered during a study of T cells in Graves' hyperthyroidism and ophthalmopathy. Regions amplified from RNA transcripts were the TCR beta CDR3 regions. The HTBI set primed first-round TCR CDR3 RT-PCR. TCRdb used MiXCR to reprocess the multiplex PCR reads, holding one entry per CDR3 protein. The sample lists under 400,000 distinct CDR3 sequences, roughly 25% seen once, with about 73% in the top ten. The CDR3 covers 15 residues. Germline lookup yields CDR1 SEHNR and CDR2 FQNEAQ (reference sequence). The V end lost 0 bases, the J end lost 2 bases, and 11 bases lay between the germline ends. This clonotype was observed once.

This receptor was obtained from a man in his fifties with Graves' hyperthyroidism. The chain has TRBV7-9 and TRBJ2-7; TRBD1 is a possible D gene (6 bases). Specimen: blood. The CDR3 loop is CASSLAGGPAYEQYF. For the CDR3, the DNA is TGTGCCAGCAGCTTAGCAGGGGGACCGGCCTACGAGCAGTACTTC.